These 17 T cell receptor beta chains came from one sample sequenced in a study of shared clonotypes between healthy human individuals. Profiled with immunoSEQ multiplex PCR; TCRdb holds only in-frame clones, not every one. The sample yields roughly 1,500,000 clones, under 99% seen once. Sequenced input: naive CD4+ T cells sorted from blood. Subset described: CD45RA+ positively selected. Every receptor here comes from a man aged 30 to 45 in good health.

The J gene is TRBJ2-7, the V gene TRBV30; D is uncertain. V was cut by 8 bases and J by 3 bases, with 11 bases left in between. Germline V gene data show CDR1 as GTSNPN and CDR2 as SVGIG (reference sequence). The CDR3 length is 11 residues. Written as DNA, the CDR3 is TGTGCCGCTTACCCGGGCTACGAGCAGTACTTC. Translating it yields CAAYPGYEQYF.

The J gene is TRBJ2-2, the V gene TRBV9, with 7 bases matching TRBD1. Germline CDR1 is SGDLS and CDR2 is YYNGEE. CDR3 length: 15 residues. Trimming at V came to 4 bases and at J to 4 bases, leaving 7 bases not matched to a gene. CDR3 sequence: CASSLTGAATGELFF. The CDR3 DNA reads as TGTGCCAGCAGCCTCACAGGGGCGGCCACCGGGGAGCTGTTTTTT.

This clone appeared once. The J gene is TRBJ2-7, the V gene TRBV2, with D tentatively TRBD2 (5 bases). This CDR3 comprises 10 residues. V lost 4 bases to trimming and J lost 11 bases, with 9 bases between them. CDR1 SNHLY and CDR2 FYNNEI come from the germline V gene. CDR3 bases: TGTGCCAGCAGTGTAGAGCGGAAGTACTTC. Encoded protein: CASSVERKYF.

This chain uses TRBV27 with TRBJ1-2; tentatively, D is TRBD1 (6 bases). Trimming cost V 5 bases and J 8 bases, with 21 bases left between them. This CDR3 has 15 residues. Germline CDR1 is MNHEY and CDR2 is SMNVEV (reference sequence). CDR3 DNA sequence: TGTGCCAGCAGTATGCAAAAACAGGGATACGGAGGCTACACCTTC. It specifies CASSMQKQGYGGYTF.

The CDR3 bases are TGTGCCAGCAGTGAGGGTAGGTCCTCCTGGGGTGAGCAGTTCTTC. Its protein product is CASSEGRSSWGEQFF. The rearrangement uses TRBV2 and TRBJ2-1, with unresolved D. V dropped 3 bases and J dropped 9 bases, with 18 bases sitting between them. This CDR3 has 15 residues. The V gene's germline CDR1 is SNHLY and CDR2 FYNNEI.

This clone was picked up one time. In the same sample, other DNA sequences code for this CDR3. The chain combines TRBV5-4 with TRBJ2-5, with 7 bases identical to TRBD2. Trimming took 0 bases from V and 5 from J; bases not matched to a gene: 4. Germline V gene sequence: CDR1 SGHNT, CDR2 YYREEE (reference sequence). CDR3 length equals 14 residues. CDR3 region: CASSLAGGWETQYF. In nucleotides, the CDR3 is TGTGCCAGCAGCTTGGCGGGAGGCTGGGAGACCCAGTACTTC. Combining the CDR3 with reference TRBV5-4 and TRBJ2-5 gives the whole variable domain ETGVTQSPTHLIKTRGQQVTLRCSSQSGHNTVSWYQQALGQGPQFIFQYYREEENGRGNFPPRFSGLQFPNYSSELNVNALELDDSALYLCASSLAGGWETQYFGPGTRLLVL.

This clone was found once. The V gene is TRBV27, the J gene TRBJ1-2, with D perhaps TRBD1 (6 bases). There are 16 residues in the CDR3. Germline CDR1 reads MNHEY; CDR2 reads SMNVEV (reference sequence). The V end was cut by 0 bases, the J end by 2 bases, with 13 bases between. The CDR3 nucleotides are TGTGCCAGCAGTTTATCGGGGGGCAAAGGGAACTATGGCTACACCTTC. Its protein product is CASSLSGGKGNYGYTF.

CDR3 sequence: CASSLFPRSGLRAQYF. The CDR3 DNA follows: TGTGCCAGCAGTTTATTCCCCAGGTCAGGTCTTCGGGCGCAGTATTTT. The V gene is TRBV27, the J gene TRBJ2-3; D not certain. Germline CDR1 reads MNHEY; CDR2 reads SMNVEV (reference sequence). Trimming cost V 1 base and J 10 bases, with 21 bases left between them. The CDR3 sequence is 16 residues long.

This clone was detected only once. The gene calls are TRBV30 and TRBJ1-1; unclear D gene. Per the germline V gene, CDR1 is GTSNPN and CDR2 is SVGIG (reference sequence). The length of the CDR3 is 14 residues. V lost 8 bases, J lost 6 bases, and 22 bases lay in between. CDR3 nucleotide sequence: TGTGCCAGGCGGGGAAAGGGCCCCGAGGCTGAAGCTTTCTTT. Translating gives CARRGKGPEAEAFF.

This sequence joins TRBV18 and TRBJ1-2; the D is unclear. Trimming left V 1 base short and J 8 bases short, with 23 bases between. This CDR3 region has 17 residues. Germline lookup yields CDR1 KGHSH and CDR2 LQKENI. The CDR3 region is CASSPRTKIGSQGGYTF. DNA of the CDR3: TGTGCCAGCTCACCACGAACCAAGATCGGAAGCCAAGGCGGCTACACCTTC. Full variable domain (missing parts from reference TRBV18 and TRBJ1-2): NAGVMQNPRHLVRRRGQEARLRCSPMKGHSHVYWYRQLPEEGLKFMVYLQKENIIDESGMPKERFSAEFPKEGPSILRIQQVVRGDSAAYFCASSPRTKIGSQGGYTFGSGTRLTVV.

This rearrangement joins TRBV7-2 to TRBJ2-6; no clear D. Trimming pared 5 bases from V and 2 bases from J, leaving 10 bases between. Germline V lookup: CDR1 SGHTA, CDR2 FQGNSA. CDR3 length equals 15 residues. Here the CDR3 DNA reads TGTGCCAGCAGCCCCTCTGGCCCTGGGGCCAACGTCCTGACTTTC. As protein: CASSPSGPGANVLTF.

V and J are TRBV10-1 and TRBJ2-7; D may be TRBD2 (5 bases). Germline CDR1 reads WNHNN; CDR2 reads SYGVQD (reference sequence). Trimming cost V 3 bases and J 2 bases, with 8 bases left between them. The CDR3 has 13 amino acids. The CDR3 coding sequence is TGCGCCAGCAGTGAAAGACTAACCTACGAGCAGTACTTC. Translating it yields CASSERLTYEQYF.

This chain uses TRBV5-1 with TRBJ2-1; the match to TRBD2 covers 10 bases. The ends lost 2 bases at V and 2 bases at J; junction bases unmatched: 4. Germline V lookup: CDR1 SGHRS, CDR2 YFSETQ. This CDR3 comprises 16 residues. In DNA form, the CDR3 reads TGCGCCAGCAGCTTAACTAGCGGGAAGACCTACAATGAGCAGTTCTTC. Amino acids: CASSLTSGKTYNEQFF.

In its sample, this clone was seen once. The V and J genes are TRBV5-4 and TRBJ1-4; 8 positions agree with TRBD1. Germline lookup yields CDR1 SGHNT and CDR2 YYREEE (reference sequence). The ends lost 4 bases at V and 8 bases at J; junction bases unmatched: 7. The CDR3 runs to 14 residues. CDR3 nucleotide sequence: TGTGCCAGCAGCCCAGGGGGCGGATTCGAAAAACTGTTTTTT. Its protein product is CASSPGGGFEKLFF.

This sequence joins TRBV7-9 and TRBJ1-1; possibly TRBD1 for D (6 bases). V shed 7 bases and J shed 0 bases, with 21 bases lying between them. Germline V gene data show CDR1 as SEHNR and CDR2 as FQNEAQ (reference sequence). The CDR3 contains 17 residues. CDR3 sequence (DNA): TGTGCCAGCACCAAGAGGGCCTCCACAGGGTTGAACACTGAAGCTTTCTTT. Translation: CASTKRASTGLNTEAFF.

To note about this clone: At the DNA level, this CDR3 is encoded by other sequences in the same sample as well. CDR3 DNA: TGTGCCACCAGCAGAGATTCGTATGGCTACACCTTC. Its translation: CATSRDSYGYTF. The chain is built from TRBV15 and TRBJ1-2; D remains unclear. The CDR3 sequence is 12 residues long. Between the trimmed V and J ends, which lost 0 bases and 5 bases, there was a span of 4 bases. Per the germline V gene, CDR1 is LNHNV and CDR2 is YYDKDF (reference sequence). The complete variable domain, with remaining parts taken from reference TRBV15 and TRBJ1-2, reads DAMVIQNPRYQVTQFGKPVTLSCSQTLNHNVMYWYQQKSSQAPKLLFHYYDKDFNNEADTPDNFQSRRPNTSFCFLDIRSPGLGDTAMYLCATSRDSYGYTFGSGTRLTVV.

With regard to this clone: In the same sample, other DNA sequences code for this CDR3. The chain joins TRBV20-1 to TRBJ2-3; D is unresolved. The V end lost 6 bases, the J end lost 2 bases, and 6 bases lay between the germline ends. The V gene's germline CDR1 is DFQATT and CDR2 SNEGSKA (reference sequence). CDR3 length: 11 amino acids. The chain's CDR3 is CSATITDTQYF. DNA of the CDR3: TGCAGTGCAACAATCACAGATACGCAGTATTTT.